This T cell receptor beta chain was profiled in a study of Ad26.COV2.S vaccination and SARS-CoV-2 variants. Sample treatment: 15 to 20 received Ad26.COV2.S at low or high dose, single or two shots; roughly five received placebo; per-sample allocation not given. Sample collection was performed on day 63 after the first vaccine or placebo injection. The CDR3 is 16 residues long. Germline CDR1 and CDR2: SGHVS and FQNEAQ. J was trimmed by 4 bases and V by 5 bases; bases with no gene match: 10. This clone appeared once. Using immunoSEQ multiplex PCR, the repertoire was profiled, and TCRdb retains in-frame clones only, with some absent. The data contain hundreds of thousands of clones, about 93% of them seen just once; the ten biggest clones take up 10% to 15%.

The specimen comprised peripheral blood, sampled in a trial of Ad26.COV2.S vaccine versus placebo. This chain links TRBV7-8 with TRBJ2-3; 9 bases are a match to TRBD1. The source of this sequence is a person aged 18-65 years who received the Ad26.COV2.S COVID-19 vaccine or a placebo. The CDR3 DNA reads TGTGCCAGCAGCCCTTGGGGGACAGGGTCTCCAGATACGCAGTATTTT. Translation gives CASSPWGTGSPDTQYF.